This is a list of T cell receptor beta chains from one sample in a study of blood T cell repertoires in COVID-19. Here immunoSEQ multiplex PCR was the method, and the copy in TCRdb shows in-frame clones only, minus some. The sample shows about 200,000 clones, approximately 84% of them seen only once. The specimen sequenced was peripheral blood. Receptors originate from a woman aged 80 or over with acute or convalescent COVID-19. CDR3s include the opening cysteine and the closing phenylalanine or tryptophan.

V	J	CDR3
TRBV28	TRBJ1-4	CASSSGQMGEKLFF
TRBV4-1	TRBJ1-4	CASSPGQGKLATNEKLFF
TRBV6-5	TRBJ1-6	CASTRGQGVSPLHF
TRBV5-1	TRBJ1-4	CASSSDGGWEKLFF
TRBV10-3	TRBJ1-3	CAISAQGAASGNTIYF
TRBV29-1	TRBJ1-4	CSVEGIKTGTNEKLFF
TRBV24-1	TRBJ1-6	CATPRGQKNSPLHF
TRBV9	TRBJ2-2	CASSLGLAVNTGELFF
TRBV5-8	TRBJ2-3	CASSSADTQYF
TRBV2	TRBJ1-2	CASSPGGAYGYTF
TRBV19	TRBJ1-1	CASSAGFMNTEAFF
TRBV6-5	TRBJ2-7	CASSYGDSYEQYF
TRBV27	TRBJ1-1	CASSFNWEGNTEAFF
TRBV9	TRBJ2-5	CASSPEGGNQETQYF
TRBV5-4	TRBJ2-4	CASSLDREGIQYF
TRBV19	TRBJ1-5	CASSISVTVSRNQPQHF
TRBV7-2	TRBJ1-1	CASSLRQGVTEAFF
TRBV7-2	TRBJ1-5	CASSLGRSNQPQHF
TRBV29-1	TRBJ1-2	CSVMTGIYGYTF
TRBV6-5	TRBJ1-5	CASRATGSQPQHF
TRBV11-2	TRBJ2-1	CASSLDYYSEQFF
TRBV14	TRBJ1-5	CASSQDRPNQPQHF
TRBV27	TRBJ1-1	CASRSNRVGTEAFF
TRBV11-1	TRBJ2-1	CASSRDSSYNEQFF
TRBV21-1	TRBJ2-7	CASTKSYEQYF
TRBV23-1	TRBJ1-1	CASSHPGRGFPTEAFF
TRBV7-2	TRBJ1-4	CASSLNSGGGEKLFF
TRBV19	TRBJ1-2	CASSIGRGSVANYGYTF
TRBV5-1	TRBJ2-1	CASSLAPGSSYNEQFF
TRBV4-1	TRBJ2-1	CASSQAGTGRDNEQFF
TRBV27	TRBJ1-4	CASSPWTPGGELFF
TRBV2	TRBJ2-3	CASRRDSLRGIDTQYF
TRBV7-2	TRBJ1-6	CASSPQADGSPLHF
TRBV18	TRBJ1-4	CASSPIPPAGATNEKLFF
TRBV2	TRBJ1-2	CASNLGSYGYTF
TRBV3-1/TRBV3-2	TRBJ1-3	CASSQGWGGTIYF